A selection of T cell receptor beta chains follows, all from one sample in a study of beta chain features in type 1 diabetes. Libraries were prepared by immunoSEQ multiplex PCR; TCRdb keeps only in-frame clonotypes and omits some of them. This sample yields under 450,000 clones, of which over 11% are seen a single time; approximately 0.038% belongs to the top ten. Input material: naive CD4+ T cells from blood. Receptors were obtained from a man younger than 40 in good health. Both conserved end residues are part of each CDR3. Each record gives: clone size, D gene, J gene, V gene, CDR3 DNA, CDR3 protein. D genes are given only for firm matches. Clone size is stated in some rows and not others, as once, few, many or a class when expanded.

-	TRBD2	TRBJ2-1	TRBV7-2	TGTGCCAGCAGCCTTACTAGCGGGGTTTACAATGAGCAGTTCTTC	CASSLTSGVYNEQFF
few	-	TRBJ2-1	TRBV7-9	TGTGCCAGCAGCCAAATGGGAGAGCCGTACAATGAGCAGTTCTTC	CASSQMGEPYNEQFF
few	TRBD2	TRBJ2-1	TRBV19	TGTGCCAGTAGTACCATCCTAGCGGATGAGCAGTTCTTC	CASSTILADEQFF
few	-	TRBJ2-1	TRBV6-5	TGTGCCAGCAGTTATGGCACAGCCCCCTACAATGAGCAGTTCTTC	CASSYGTAPYNEQFF
-	TRBD1	TRBJ1-5	TRBV5-6	TGTGCCAGCAGCCGCCGGACAGGGGACGGTCAGCCCCAGCATTTT	CASSRRTGDGQPQHF
-	TRBD2	TRBJ2-3	TRBV10-3	TGTGCCATCAGTGAATTGACTAGCGGGGCTACCACAGATACGCAGTATTTT	CAISELTSGATTDTQYF
few	-	TRBJ2-2	TRBV9	TGTGCCAGCAGCGTTGGGGCGTTGTCCACCGGGGAGCTGTTTTTT	CASSVGALSTGELFF
few	TRBD2	TRBJ2-3	TRBV29-1	TGCAGCGTTGCGCATGGGACTAGAGAGGCGCAGTATTTT	CSVAHGTREAQYF
-	-	TRBJ2-5	TRBV14	TGTGCCAGCAGCCAAGGTCATTGGGTCGGACAAGAGACCCAGTACTTC	CASSQGHWVGQETQYF
-	-	TRBJ2-5	TRBV7-9	TGTGCCAGCAGTGGTGGGACCCAGTACTTC	CASSGGTQYF
-	-	TRBJ2-1	TRBV30	TGTGCCTGGTCAATACGGCGTGAGCAGTTCTTC	CAWSIRREQFF
-	-	TRBJ2-6	TRBV6-1	TGTGCCAGCAGTTGGGCCAACGTCCTGACTTTC	CASSWANVLTF
-	TRBD1	TRBJ1-2	TRBV5-4	TGTGCCAGCAGCCCGACAGGGCCTGGCTACACCTTC	CASSPTGPGYTF
-	TRBD1	TRBJ2-1	TRBV7-7	TGTGCCAGCAGCCCCGGGACAGGGACTGGCAATGAGCAGTTCTTC	CASSPGTGTGNEQFF
-	-	TRBJ2-3	TRBV11-3	TGTGCCAGCAGCCGCCCGGGGCGCACAGATACGCAGTATTTT	CASSRPGRTDTQYF
-	TRBD2	TRBJ2-5	TRBV4-2	TGTGCCAGCAGCCAAGATCGGGTCGCGGGAGCAGAGACCCAGTACTTC	CASSQDRVAGAETQYF
few	TRBD2	TRBJ2-5	TRBV9	TGTGCCAGCAGCGGGACTAGCGCAGAGACCCAGTACTTC	CASSGTSAETQYF
-	-	TRBJ2-6	TRBV9	TGTGCCAGCAGCGTAGAAGCGGCCCCCTCTGGGGCCAACGTCCTGACTTTC	CASSVEAAPSGANVLTF
-	TRBD2	TRBJ2-1	TRBV5-1	TGCGCCAGCAGCTTGGTTGCGGGAGCGATGGTAAATGAGCAGTTCTTC	CASSLVAGAMVNEQFF
-	TRBD1	TRBJ2-7	TRBV9	TGTGCCAGCAGCATGGGACAGGCGTTCTCCTACGAGCAGTACTTC	CASSMGQAFSYEQYF
-	-	TRBJ2-1	TRBV14	TGTGCCAGCAGCCAAAAAGAGGGCCACCTTTCCAATGAGCAGTTCTTC	CASSQKEGHLSNEQFF
-	-	TRBJ1-2	TRBV4-1	TGCGCCAGCAGCCAAGGTGGTAGGCAGCAGATGGACTATGGCTACACCTTC	CASSQGGRQQMDYGYTF
-	-	TRBJ1-3	TRBV5-4	TGTGCCAGCAGCCCTAACTCTGGAAACACCATATATTTT	CASSPNSGNTIYF
few	-	TRBJ2-5	TRBV4-2	TGTGCCAGCAGCCAAGTGGGGATCCAAGAGACCCAGTACTTC	CASSQVGIQETQYF
-	-	TRBJ2-3	TRBV29-1	TGCGGCGTTGAGATCCCGGGGACAGATACGCAGTATTTT	CGVEIPGTDTQYF
-	-	TRBJ1-2	TRBV4-3	TGCGCCAGCAGCCAAGATTACGGCTATGGCTACACCTTC	CASSQDYGYGYTF
-	-	TRBJ2-5	TRBV5-1	TGCGCCAGCAGCTTCGGTCAGGGCTACGAGGGCGAGACCCAGTACTTC	CASSFGQGYEGETQYF